This T cell receptor (beta chain) comes out of a study of blood T cells in healthy people across ages. V dropped 7 bases and J dropped 7 bases, with 10 bases sitting between them. Germline V gene sequence: CDR1 SNHLY, CDR2 FYNNEI. CDR3 length: 12 amino acids. The study's findings and limits: Estimates of total diversity, which came from one million sequenced T cells, were considered to be underestimates.

Sample-barcoded 5' priming and a J-beta primer mix drove a second PCR of about 7 to 12 cycles. The template-switch adaptor was a 5' adaptor with 12 random nucleotides. It tagged each cDNA molecule. TCRdb fed the 5' RACE reads into MiXCR, producing one record per CDR3 protein. This table has 850,000 to 1,300,000 distinct CDR3 sequences, around 43% appearing once. Healthy Caucasians from Russia aged about 6 to 90 served as donors. Isolation per sample recovered at least 6 million PBMCs. Regarding this clonotype: Its antigen is undetermined.

The sample was blood. The receptor's source is a woman aged 55-70 years in good health. This chain joins TRBV2 and TRBJ2-2; D is ambiguous. DNA for the CDR3: TGTGCCAGCACGGAAGTGGTCGGGGAGCTGTTTTTT. Residues: CASTEVVGELFF.